Each of the 26 T cell receptor beta chains below was sequenced from the same sample in a study of blood T cell repertoires in COVID-19. Sequencing was performed with immunoSEQ multiplex PCR; in TCRdb, only in-frame clones are kept and a portion is missing. There are 99,000 or so clones in the sample; 84% occur only once, and over 20% lies in the top ten. The material sequenced was peripheral blood. These receptor sequences come from a man aged 55-75 years with acute or convalescent COVID-19.

This clone was seen a few times. The rearrangement uses TRBV6-1 and TRBJ2-3, with 8 positions matching TRBD2. This CDR3 is 16 amino acids long. The V gene's germline CDR1 is MNHNS and CDR2 SASEGT. With V trimmed by 2 bases and J by 4 bases, 8 bases remained unmatched. The CDR3 is CASSERQRESPDTQYF. In DNA, the CDR3 is TGTGCCAGCAGTGAAAGGCAGCGGGAGAGCCCAGATACGCAGTATTTT.

The V gene is TRBV19, the J gene TRBJ2-6, with D possibly matching TRBD1 (6 bases). Per germline, CDR1 LNHDA and CDR2 SQIVND (reference sequence). The V and J ends lost 8 bases and 1 base respectively, with 12 bases between them. The CDR3 is 15 residues long. The CDR3 is CASRGRGSGANVLTF. In nucleotides, the CDR3 is TGTGCCAGTCGGGGCAGGGGATCTGGGGCCAACGTCCTGACTTTC.

The CDR3 nucleotides read TGCGCCAGCAGCCGGGTAGCGGAGCGGGTCTCCTACAATGAGCAGTTCTTC. It encodes CASSRVAERVSYNEQFF. The chain joins TRBV5-1 to TRBJ2-1; D perhaps matches TRBD2 (6 bases). The CDR3 sequence is 17 residues long. V lost 4 bases and J lost 0, with 17 bases in between. Germline loops: CDR1 SGHRS, CDR2 YFSETQ.

This chain connects TRBV7-8 to TRBJ2-2; D is unresolved. Germline loops: CDR1 SGHVS, CDR2 FQNEAQ. There are 17 residues in the CDR3. V lost 5 bases and J 1 base, leaving 17 bases between the germline ends. CDR3 sequence reads: CASSPYVSAVNTGELFF. The DNA for the CDR3 is TGTGCCAGCAGCCCCTATGTATCTGCGGTGAACACCGGGGAGCTGTTTTTT.

This chain links TRBV3-1 (or the pseudogene TRBV3-2) with TRBJ1-2; D possibly corresponds to TRBD1 (6 bases). Germline V gene data show CDR1 as LGHDT and CDR2 as YNNKEL (reference sequence). CDR3 length: 15 residues. V was pared by 1 base and J by 6 bases, with 15 bases between. CDR3 sequence reads: CASSQVSGTSNGYTF. DNA of the CDR3: TGTGCCAGCAGCCAAGTATCCGGGACATCCAATGGCTACACCTTC.

This rearrangement joins TRBV7-8 to TRBJ2-3; TRBD2 matches 9 bases. The V segment lost 6 bases and the J segment 0 bases; nucleotides outside the gene matches: 10. CDR1 SGHVS and CDR2 FQNEAQ come from the germline V gene. This CDR3 contains 17 residues. The CDR3 DNA reads as TGTGCCAGCAGTCAGACTAGCGGAGGGTTTAGCACAGATACGCAGTATTTT. It translates to CASSQTSGGFSTDTQYF.

The CDR3: CASTTGNTGELFF. The CDR3 DNA sequence: TGTGCCAGCACGACAGGAAACACCGGGGAGCTGTTTTTT. V usage is TRBV19 and J usage is TRBJ2-2, with D tentatively TRBD1 (6 bases). V lost 9 bases and J lost 2, with 10 bases in between. The germline V gene has CDR1 LNHDA and CDR2 SQIVND (reference sequence). The CDR3 sequence is 13 residues long.

Turning to this clone: The sample holds other DNA sequences that translate to the same CDR3. The V gene is TRBV5-1, the J gene TRBJ1-1; perhaps TRBD1 as D (5 bases). From germline, CDR1 is SGHRS and CDR2 YFSETQ. There are 14 residues in the CDR3. V was clipped by 3 bases and J by 3 bases, with 12 bases between them. CDR3 coding DNA: TGCGCCAGCAGCTCGCAGGGATTGGACACTGAAGCTTTCTTT. It specifies CASSSQGLDTEAFF.

The chain carries TRBV18 and TRBJ1-1, with 10 bases matching TRBD1. This CDR3 is 16 amino acids long. With V trimmed by 4 bases and J by 1 base, 6 bases remained unmatched. Per germline, CDR1 KGHSH and CDR2 LQKENI. Here the CDR3 reads CASSLSGQGSNTEAFF. The CDR3 DNA sequence: TGTGCCAGCTCACTGTCGGGACAGGGGTCGAACACTGAAGCTTTCTTT.

The V gene is TRBV3-1 (or the pseudogene TRBV3-2), the J gene TRBJ2-3; 9 bases line up with TRBD2. From germline, CDR1 is LGHDT and CDR2 YNNKEL (reference sequence). After removal of 3 bases from V and 2 bases from J, the junction contained 12 bases not matched to a gene. This CDR3 is built from 18 residues. The CDR3 spells CASSQPGLAKNITDTQYF. The DNA for the CDR3 is TGTGCCAGCAGCCAGCCGGGACTAGCCAAGAACATCACAGATACGCAGTATTTT.

This chain links TRBV19 with TRBJ2-2; D ambiguous. This CDR3 comprises 14 residues. The V and J ends lost 3 bases and 4 bases respectively, with 9 bases between them. Germline V CDR1 and CDR2: LNHDA, SQIVND (reference sequence). CDR3 sequence: CASSIRGSTGELFF. DNA of the CDR3: TGTGCCAGTAGTATTAGAGGAAGCACCGGGGAGCTGTTTTTT.

The rearrangement links TRBV5-4 to TRBJ1-1; D is undetermined. The CDR3 extends over 14 amino acids. The germline V gene encodes CDR1 SGHNT and CDR2 YYREEE (reference sequence). V lost 4 bases to trimming and J lost 5 bases, with 15 bases between them. The CDR3 loop reads CASSPIPAGTEAFF. The DNA for the CDR3 is TGTGCCAGCAGCCCGATCCCCGCCGGGACTGAAGCTTTCTTT.

The rearrangement links TRBV5-4 to TRBJ2-3; D is perhaps TRBD1 (6 bases). With 3 bases removed from V and 7 bases from J, the gap between germline ends came to 9 bases. The CDR3 has 12 residues. Germline-derived CDR1 and CDR2 are SGHNT and YYREEE (reference sequence). In DNA form, the CDR3 reads TGTGCCAGCAGCTCAGGGGTTTATACGCAGTATTTT. Its protein is CASSSGVYTQYF.

The sample holds many counts of this clone. This chain connects TRBV5-6 to TRBJ1-5; 7 nucleotides align to TRBD1. Germline-derived CDR1 and CDR2 are SGHDT and YYEEEE. The CDR3 is 13 amino acids. J lost 4 bases, V lost 4 bases, and 2 bases had no gene match. DNA of the CDR3: TGTGCCAGCAGCCGGACAGGTAATCAGCCCCAGCATTTT. Amino acids: CASSRTGNQPQHF.

The chain joins TRBV19 to TRBJ1-5; the match to TRBD1 covers 10 bases. The V gene's germline CDR1 is LNHDA and CDR2 SQIVND (reference sequence). This CDR3 comprises 15 residues. J was trimmed by 6 bases and V by 4 bases; bases with no gene match: 6. The CDR3 nucleotides read TGTGCCAGTAGTACTCCGGGACAGGGGACTCAGCCCCAGCATTTT. Translating gives CASSTPGQGTQPQHF. Full variable domain (rest looked up from reference TRBV19 and TRBJ1-5): DGGITQSPKYLFRKEGQNVTLSCEQNLNHDAMYWYRQDPGQGLRLIYYSQIVNDFQKGDIAEGYSVSREKKESFPLTVTSAQKNPTAFYLCASSTPGQGTQPQHFGDGTRLSIL.

This clone appeared a few times. Additional DNA sequences in this sample encode the identical CDR3. The chain recombines TRBV12-3 or TRBV12-4 with TRBJ1-5; TRBD1 matches 7 bases. V shed 5 bases and J 4 bases; nucleotides not matched to a gene: 2. The CDR3 loop spans 13 amino acids. The chain's CDR3 is CASSRQGNQPQHF. The CDR3 nucleotides read TGTGCCAGCAGTCGACAGGGAAATCAGCCCCAGCATTTT.

This sequence joins TRBV5-4 and TRBJ2-7, with TRBD2 matching over 11 bases. Trimming removed 2 bases from V and 0 bases from J; junction bases left unmatched: 4. This CDR3 comprises 16 residues. Germline V lookup: CDR1 SGHNT, CDR2 YYREEE (reference sequence). The CDR3 is CASSFRLAGISYEQYV. CDR3 nucleotides: TGTGCCAGCAGCTTCCGACTAGCGGGGATCTCCTACGAGCAGTACGTC.

The J gene is TRBJ2-6, the V gene TRBV4-3, with 8 bases lining up with TRBD2. J gave up 2 bases and V 0 bases, and 6 bases lay outside the gene matches. This CDR3 has 18 residues. Per germline, CDR1 LGHNA and CDR2 YSLEER. CDR3 bases: TGCGCCAGCAGCCAAGAGGGGAGCGGGAGACCTGGGGCCAACGTCCTGACTTTC. Amino acid sequence: CASSQEGSGRPGANVLTF.

This sequence joins TRBV4-3 and TRBJ2-5; D gene uncertain. V shed 0 bases and J shed 6 bases, with 8 bases lying between them. Germline CDR1 LGHNA, CDR2 YSLEER. This CDR3 has 13 residues. The CDR3 nucleotides read TGCGCCAGCAGCCAAGACAGCAGGCAGACCCAGTACTTC. This encodes CASSQDSRQTQYF.

This chain uses TRBV4-1 with TRBJ2-1, with 7 bases matching TRBD2. Germline trimming cut 0 bases from V and 4 bases from J; bases unmatched to any gene: 6. The CDR3 has 16 amino acids. Per germline, CDR1 MGHRA and CDR2 YSYEKL. The CDR3 sequence is CASSQEGDYSYNEQFF. The DNA of the CDR3 is TGCGCCAGCAGCCAAGAGGGGGACTATTCTTACAATGAGCAGTTCTTC.

For the CDR3, the DNA is TGCGCCAGCAGCTCGGGAGGGGGAGATGGCTACACCTTC. It codes for CASSSGGGDGYTF. The chain links TRBV5-1 to TRBJ1-2, with D possibly being TRBD1 (6 bases). The CDR3 length is 13 residues. Germline V lookup: CDR1 SGHRS, CDR2 YFSETQ. Trimming stripped 3 bases from V and 6 bases from J, with 12 bases between.

The chain employs TRBV5-1 and TRBJ2-5; a weak D match, TRBD2 (5 bases). Trimming left V 5 bases short and J 3 bases short, with 14 bases between. This CDR3 comprises 14 residues. Germline-derived CDR1 and CDR2 are SGHRS and YFSETQ. For the CDR3, the DNA is TGCGCCAGCAGGAGGGCCGCTATCGAAGAGACCCAGTACTTC. This encodes CASRRAAIEETQYF.

This chain uses TRBV18 with TRBJ1-1, with a possible D match to TRBD1 (5 bases). This CDR3 region has 15 residues. V lost 2 bases, J lost 5 bases, and 15 bases lay in between. The germline V gene encodes CDR1 KGHSH and CDR2 LQKENI. CDR3 sequence reads: CASSPVQGGRTEAFF. CDR3 sequence (DNA): TGTGCCAGCTCACCAGTCCAGGGAGGGCGGACTGAAGCTTTCTTT.

The V call is TRBV7-8, the J call TRBJ1-5; D uncertain. There are 14 residues in the CDR3. In germline, CDR1 is SGHVS, CDR2 FQNEAQ. V dropped 5 bases and J dropped 6 bases, with 14 bases sitting between them. The CDR3 nucleotides are TGTGCCAGCAGCCCCTCACGGGCGGGTCAGCCCCAGCATTTT. Its protein product is CASSPSRAGQPQHF.

The CDR3: CASSPKRTGASNTEAFF. CDR3 bases: TGTGCCAGCTCACCAAAAAGGACAGGGGCTTCGAACACTGAAGCTTTCTTT. V gene TRBV18 combines with J gene TRBJ1-1; 9 bases agree with TRBD1. Trimming cost V 2 bases and J 1 base; bases outside gene matches: 8. The germline CDR1 and CDR2 sequences are KGHSH and LQKENI. CDR3 length: 17 amino acids.

The rearrangement joins TRBV6-5 to TRBJ2-5, with a weak D call TRBD1 (5 bases). Germline values: CDR1 MNHEY, CDR2 SVGAGI. V lost 8 bases and J lost 5, with 12 bases in between. The CDR3 is 12 amino acids. Here the CDR3 reads CASSAGLETQYF. The CDR3, as DNA: TGTGCCAGCTCGGCAGGGTTGGAGACCCAGTACTTC.